This entry lists 20 T cell receptor beta chains sequenced from one sample in a study of human T cells and chemical hapten exposure. Each CDR3 protein is one row after TCRdb ran MiXCR on the RACE reads. The table lists about 100,000 distinct CDR3 sequences, about an eighth of them singletons, with 3.2% in the top ten. Indicated time point: patch test 2, 6 weeks after DPC sensitization. Treatment: therapeutic diphenylcyclopropenone sensitization with weekly scalp DPC. Here the sequenced sample was whole blood, taken in connection with sensitization to the hapten diphenylcyclopropenone (DPC). The receptors stem from a woman between 40 and 55 years old with alopecia areata. Some clones in this sample may be carry-over from other donors' samples.

This clonotype was recorded at least ten times. This chain joins TRBV20-1 and TRBJ1-5, with D possibly TRBD1 on 5 matching bases. In germline, CDR1 is DFQATT, CDR2 SNEGSKA (reference sequence). The CDR3 is 14 residues long. Trimming cost V 1 base and J 6 bases, with 13 bases left between them. The CDR3 nucleotides are TGCAGTGCTAGAGTAGCGGCAGGGATTCAGCCCCAGCATTTT. Its translation: CSARVAAGIQPQHF.

The chain couples TRBV28 to TRBJ1-2, with 7 bases lining up with TRBD1. V dropped 6 bases and J dropped 1; count of bases not matched to a gene: 11. CDR1 and CDR2 from the germline V gene are MDHEN and SYDVKM. This CDR3 region has 16 residues. The CDR3: CASRPLQGRLNYGYTF. The CDR3 DNA reads as TGTGCCAGCAGGCCCTTACAGGGGCGACTTAACTATGGCTACACCTTC.

The chain uses TRBV5-5 and TRBJ2-3; D remains unclear. This CDR3 has 15 amino acids. Looked up from germline, CDR1 is SGHKS and CDR2 is YYEKEE (reference sequence). Trimming stripped 1 base from V and 7 bases from J, with 16 bases between. The CDR3 sequence is CASSLNLVRRNTQYF. DNA of the CDR3: TGTGCCAGCAGCTTGAATCTCGTCCGACGAAATACGCAGTATTTT. Full variable domain (rest looked up from reference TRBV5-5 and TRBJ2-3): DAGVTQSPTHLIKTRGQQVTLRCSPISGHKSVSWYQQVLGQGPQFIFQYYEKEERGRGNFPDRFSARQFPNYSSELNVNALLLGDSALYLCASSLNLVRRNTQYFGPGTRLTVL.

The rearrangement links TRBV9 to TRBJ2-2; D unresolved. The CDR3 totals 14 residues. V was pared by 3 bases and J by 0 bases, with 6 bases between. CDR1 and CDR2 from the germline V gene are SGDLS and YYNGEE. The CDR3, as DNA: TGTGCCAGCAGCGCCACTACGAACACCGGGGAGCTGTTTTTT. It codes for CASSATTNTGELFF.

This clonotype was seen only a few times. The gene calls are TRBV4-3 and TRBJ2-4; TRBD1 matches at 7 bases. The CDR3 extends over 12 amino acids. V dropped 5 bases and J dropped 5; count of bases not matched to a gene: 0. Germline V lookup: CDR1 LGHNA, CDR2 YSLEER. This CDR3 is CASSGTENIQYF. In DNA, the CDR3 is TGCGCCAGCAGCGGGACAGAAAACATTCAGTACTTC.

This clonotype occurred many times. The V gene is TRBV6-1, the J gene TRBJ1-1, with D maybe TRBD1 (5 bases). Per germline, CDR1 MNHNS and CDR2 SASEGT. The CDR3 loop spans 12 amino acids. The V and J ends lost 2 bases and 8 bases respectively, with 9 bases between them. CDR3: CASSEWGVEAFF. Here the CDR3 DNA reads TGTGCCAGCAGTGAATGGGGGGTCGAAGCTTTCTTT.

This clonotype appeared many times. This chain uses TRBV25-1 with TRBJ1-1; 7 bases are a match to TRBD1. With V trimmed by 3 bases and J by 0 bases, 7 bases remained unmatched. The CDR3 has 16 amino acids. Per germline, CDR1 MGHDK and CDR2 SYGVNS. CDR3 in amino acids: CASSDNRGSMNTEAFF. The CDR3 coding sequence is TGTGCCAGCAGTGACAACAGGGGATCTATGAACACTGAAGCTTTCTTT.

This clonotype was found many times. V usage is TRBV12-3 or TRBV12-4 and J usage is TRBJ1-1, with 8 bases fitting TRBD1. J lost 5 bases, V lost 8 bases, and 7 bases had no gene match. This CDR3 comprises 13 residues. For the CDR3, the DNA is TGTGCCAGCTGGACAGGGAGAGATACTGAAGCTTTCTTT. It specifies CASWTGRDTEAFF.

This clonotype was seen at least ten times. The rearrangement uses TRBV7-6 and TRBJ2-1; 7 bases line up with TRBD1. CDR1 is SGHVS, CDR2 FNYEAQ, per germline. The CDR3 has 14 residues. Trimming cost V 1 base and J 7 bases; bases outside gene matches: 4. CDR3: CASSLVQGRNEQFF. CDR3 DNA sequence: TGTGCCAGCAGCTTAGTACAGGGGCGGAATGAGCAGTTCTTC.

This clonotype occurred a few times. V is TRBV25-1 and J is TRBJ1-4; D possibly corresponds to TRBD1 (6 bases). V was pared by 1 base and J by 8 bases, with 14 bases between. The CDR3 length is 15 residues. Germline values: CDR1 MGHDK, CDR2 SYGVNS. As DNA, the CDR3 is TGTGCCAGCAGTGAATCCAGGGGAAGGGGCGAAAAACTGTTTTTT. This sequence encodes CASSESRGRGEKLFF.

The J gene is TRBJ2-7, the V gene TRBV30; 7 bases line up with TRBD2. Losses at the gene ends were 0 bases for V and 1 base for J; bases not matched to a gene: 6. This CDR3 is 15 amino acids long. Germline V CDR1 and CDR2: GTSNPN, SVGIG (reference sequence). CDR3 loop: CAWSVLAGESYEQYF. In DNA form, the CDR3 reads TGTGCCTGGAGTGTACTCGCGGGGGAGTCCTACGAGCAGTACTTC.

This clonotype is a singleton in its sample. The gene calls are TRBV6-5 and TRBJ2-5; 10 bases are shared with TRBD2. The CDR3 is 15 amino acids. Trimming at V came to 5 bases and at J to 5 bases, leaving 8 bases not matched to a gene. Germline loops: CDR1 MNHEY, CDR2 SVGAGI. CDR3 bases: TGTGCCAGCAGTCAAACCGGGACTAGCGCGGAGACCCAGTACTTC. Translating it yields CASSQTGTSAETQYF.

This chain connects TRBV4-2 to TRBJ1-2, with D tentatively TRBD1 (5 bases). Trimming took off 9 bases at V and 4 bases at J, with 30 bases between the two ends. The CDR3 has 18 amino acids. Germline CDR1 reads LGHNA; CDR2 reads YNFKEQ. The CDR3 coding sequence is TGTGCCAGGGGGATAGACGACCACCGGGACCCCCTGTTCTATGGCTACACCTTC. Translating gives CARGIDDHRDPLFYGYTF.

This clonotype was seen only a few times. The chain joins TRBV18 to TRBJ2-3, with TRBD2 as a possible D gene (5 bases). Germline V gene data show CDR1 as KGHSH and CDR2 as LQKENI. Trimming stripped 3 bases from V and 0 bases from J, with 10 bases between. This CDR3 has 15 amino acids. The CDR3 nucleotides read TGTGCCAGCTCACCCCCCGGGATTAGCACAGATACGCAGTATTTT. Its translation is CASSPPGISTDTQYF.

There are many counts of this clonotype. This chain joins TRBV6-1 and TRBJ1-5, with TRBD1 identical over 7 bases. The CDR3 loop spans 16 amino acids. The V and J ends lost 7 bases and 7 bases, in that order; junction bases with no gene match: 16. The V gene's germline CDR1 is MNHNS and CDR2 SASEGT. The DNA of the CDR3 is TGTGCCAGCACTCCTCCCACCGGGGGCAGGGGGCAGCCCCAGCATTTT. The encoded protein is CASTPPTGGRGQPQHF.

The genes are TRBV27 and TRBJ2-3; D may correspond to TRBD1 or TRBD2 (6 bases each). This CDR3 spans 16 amino acids. Deletions cut 0 bases from V and 1 base from J, with 11 bases between. Germline V lookup: CDR1 MNHEY, CDR2 SMNVEV (reference sequence). The CDR3 region has the DNA TGTGCCAGCAGTTTATCCCCGGGGGCCCGCACAGATACGCAGTATTTT. Its protein product is CASSLSPGARTDTQYF.

This clonotype was observed a few times. The chain couples TRBV14 to TRBJ2-3; D perhaps matches TRBD2 (6 bases). V was clipped by 2 bases and J by 5 bases, with 11 bases between them. The CDR3 has 14 residues. Germline V gene sequence: CDR1 SGHDN, CDR2 FVKESK. The CDR3 here is CASSQNGRGDTQYF. In DNA form, the CDR3 reads TGTGCCAGCAGCCAAAACGGGAGAGGAGATACGCAGTATTTT.

About this clonotype: Being one base from a much bigger clone, this may be a read error. The V and J genes are TRBV10-3 and TRBJ2-3; 11 positions match TRBD2. The CDR3 totals 16 residues. The germline gives CDR1 ENHRY, CDR2 SYGVKD. The CDR3 sequence is CAVSTPGLAVLDTQYF. The CDR3 DNA sequence: TGTGCCGTCAGTACCCCGGGACTAGCGGTACTGGATACGCAGTATTTT.

V usage is TRBV11-2 and J usage is TRBJ2-7; 7 nucleotides agree with TRBD1. The junction had 8 bases not matched to a gene; V was cut back by 5 bases and J by 1 base. The germline CDR1 and CDR2 sequences are SGHAT and FQNNGV. The CDR3 sequence is 15 residues long. The CDR3 is CASSKLPDRSYEQYF. CDR3 nucleotides: TGTGCCAGCAGCAAACTACCGGACAGGTCCTACGAGCAGTACTTC.

The chain has TRBV30 and TRBJ1-5; D is unresolved. Germline lookup yields CDR1 GTSNPN and CDR2 SVGIG (reference sequence). The germline V and J ends were trimmed by 0 bases and 6 bases, with 9 bases remaining between them. The CDR3 length is 13 residues. CDR3 in DNA: TGTGCCTGGAGTGTGGCTTTGGGTCAGCCCCAGCATTTT. Its translation: CAWSVALGQPQHF.